This T cell receptor (beta chain) was sequenced during a study of vaccination and CD4 T cells after COVID-19. Study-level information: A CEFX pool, an HIV-1 Nef pool, or no peptide went to control cultures.

Trimming took 6 bases from V and 6 from J, leaving 18 bases between them. The CDR3 extends over 14 amino acids. The V gene's germline CDR1 is KGHSH and CDR2 LQKENI. A single count supports this clonotype. Its target is not known. Study outcomes and limitations: In convalescent patients, a median roughly 86% of reactive clones appeared only post-vaccination.

Treatment given: approximately 10-day PBMC culture with coronavirus spike peptide pools or control peptides (ViraFEST assay). With peptide pools, ViraFEST first expanded antigen-specific T cells and afterwards sequenced their TCRs. Sequence data for DNA of cultured CD4+ T cells were generated by the Oncomine TCR Beta short-read assay. It was cultured CD4+ T cells from which genomic DNA was extracted. TCRdb independently ran MiXCR on the PCR reads; one entry per CDR3 protein. The table includes 9,000 to 15,000 distinct CDR3 sequences, roughly two thirds detected once. The material sequenced was CD4+ T cells from blood, cultured in vitro. The V and J genes are TRBV18 and TRBJ2-7, with D perhaps TRBD2 (5 bases). The TCR originated in a human donor who had recovered from COVID-19. CDR3 DNA: TGTGCCAGCTCGCCGTTATCCGCGGAGGCCGAGCAGTACTTC. Translation gives CASSPLSAEAEQYF.